This T cell receptor beta chain was identified during a study of T cell responses to AZD1222 COVID-19 vaccine. The CDR3 sequence is 12 residues long. Germline CDR1 is SGDLS and CDR2 is YYNGEE. The trim removed 6 bases at V and 10 bases at J, leaving 9 bases unmatched. In this sample, this clone turned up a few times. Its matching antigen is unknown. Measured with immunoSEQ multiplex PCR; TCRdb has only the in-frame clones, and not every one. The sample holds around 170,000 clones, approximately 91% seen once. Whole-study findings and limits: Repertoires were obtained solely post-peak T cell response.

The TCR was taken from an adult in good health. The V and J genes are TRBV9 and TRBJ1-1, with TRBD1 matching over 7 bases. This specimen was peripheral blood, taken on day 0 of AZD1222 vaccination. This CDR3 reads CASNPTDRAAFF. The CDR3 coding sequence is TGTGCCAGCAACCCAACTGACAGGGCAGCTTTCTTT.